This paragraph covers one TCR beta chain sequence. This entry comes from a study of blood T cell repertoires in COVID-19. As for the study in general: Both acute and convalescent COVID-19 samples were obtained from the United States, Italy and Spain.

Enrolled through a virtual design, the participants were between 18 and 89 years of age and came from about two dozen US areas. Authors' processing steps: From reference gene primer amplification, estimates of nucleated cell counts were derived. This table comes from immunoSEQ multiplex PCR, and its TCRdb copy is limited to in-frame clones, with some not included. That table supplies the V and J calls and clone size; D and trimming were determined from the DNA. The repertoire has more than 150,000 clones, approximately 80% of them found once; the top ten carry 14%. The CDR3 runs 14 residues. The germline gives CDR1 SGDLS, CDR2 YYNGEE. The V gene lost 4 bases and the J gene lost 8 bases, with 18 bases spanning the gap.

V usage is TRBV9 and J usage is TRBJ1-2; possibly TRBD1 for D (5 bases). This receptor was taken from a man in his 60s who had been exposed to COVID-19. Sequenced material: PBMCs or T cells enriched from blood (not recorded which). CDR3 amino acids: CASSLRSREGGYTF. The DNA of the CDR3 is TGTGCCAGCAGCCTTAGGAGCAGGGAGGGGGGCTACACCTTC.